This T cell receptor (beta chain) appears in the sequencing data of a study of shared clonotypes between healthy human individuals. Sequencing used immunoSEQ multiplex PCR; TCRdb keeps in-frame clones, though not all of them. The sample consists of 2 million to 2.5 million clones, just over 90% of them appearing once. Germline V lookup: CDR1 KGHSH, CDR2 LQKENI. The V end lost 0 bases, the J end lost 6 bases, and 8 bases lay between the germline ends. The CDR3 extends over 13 amino acids. This clone was counted a single time. The sample carries other DNA sequences with the same CDR3. The specimen was naive CD4+ T cells from PBMCs. The sample's subset: CD45RA+ positively selected. The source of this sequence is a man between 18 and 35 years old in good health. Some clones in this sample may be carry-over from other donors' samples. This chain connects TRBV18 to TRBJ1-1, with D unresolved. CDR3 DNA sequence: TGTGCCAGCTCACCACCTGCGGGTCCTGAAGCTTTCTTT. The encoded protein is CASSPPAGPEAFF.